The 16 T cell receptor beta chains given below trace back to one sample, sequenced in a study of T cells after yellow fever vaccination. TCRdb reprocessed the 5' RACE reads with MiXCR, giving one entry per CDR3 protein. The top ten clones hold roughly a fifth of a sample with about 320,000 distinct CDR3 sequences, about 4.5% of them seen once. This specimen was PBMCs, taken 15 days after the yellow fever booster vaccination. The receptor source for this set is a man aged 18 to 29 who received the YFV17D yellow fever vaccine.

This clonotype was detected many times. The chain employs TRBV4-2 and TRBJ1-2; no firm D call. CDR1 LGHNA and CDR2 YNFKEQ come from the germline V gene. The CDR3 loop spans 14 amino acids. The V gene lost 1 base and the J gene lost 4 bases, with 10 bases spanning the gap. This CDR3 reads CASSQGGPLYGYTF. The CDR3 bases are TGTGCCAGCAGCCAAGGAGGACCGCTCTATGGCTACACCTTC.

The chain carries TRBV5-1 and TRBJ2-1; no clear D. Germline V gene lookup returns CDR1 SGHRS and CDR2 YFSETQ. V lost 1 base and J lost 8, with 10 bases in between. The CDR3 extends over 13 amino acids. CDR3 DNA sequence: TGCGCCAGCAGCTTGAATAGTATCTATGAGCAGTTCTTC. It yields the protein CASSLNSIYEQFF.

This clonotype has ten or more counts. The chain combines TRBV4-1 with TRBJ2-3; perhaps TRBD1 as D (5 bases). Germline CDR1 reads MGHRA; CDR2 reads YSYEKL. This CDR3 comprises 13 residues. The V gene lost 4 bases and the J gene lost 5 bases, with 10 bases spanning the gap. The CDR3 DNA sequence: TGCGCCAGCAGCCCTCTAGGGGAAGATACGCAGTATTTT. Translating gives CASSPLGEDTQYF.

This clonotype was recorded a few times. One end of the junction varies from germline; a read error may be responsible. This sequence joins TRBV5-1 and TRBJ1-2, with D possibly TRBD1 on 5 matching bases. The CDR3 sequence is 13 residues long. Germline CDR1 is SGHRS and CDR2 is YFSETQ. Here the CDR3 DNA reads TGCGCCAGCAGTTTGGACACCAAGACAGGCTACACCTTC. This encodes CASSLDTKTGYTF. Combining the CDR3 with reference TRBV5-1 and TRBJ1-2 gives the whole variable domain KAGVTQTPRYLIKTRGQQVTLSCSPISGHRSVSWYQQTPGQGLQFLFEYFSETQRNKGNFPGRFSGRQFSNSRSEMNVSTLELGDSALYLCASSLDTKTGYTFGSGTRLTVV.

This clonotype came up a few times. V usage is TRBV6-2 or TRBV6-3 and J usage is TRBJ1-6; TRBD1 aligns across 8 bases. This CDR3 spans 14 amino acids. The germline V gene has CDR1 MNHEY and CDR2 SVGEGT. After removal of 6 bases from V and 10 bases from J, the junction contained 8 bases not matched to a gene. The CDR3 nucleotides are TGTGCCAGCAGGACCCGGACAGGGACGTCACCCCTCCACTTT. Its translation is CASRTRTGTSPLHF.

The table lists this clonotype with a few counts. The rearrangement uses TRBV6-2 or TRBV6-3 and TRBJ2-7; D is unresolved. Per germline, CDR1 MNHEY and CDR2 SVGEGT. V lost 6 bases to trimming and J lost 0 bases, with 15 bases between them. CDR3 length: 15 amino acids. CDR3 in amino acids: CASSSDGRRSYEQYV. In nucleotides, the CDR3 is TGTGCCAGCAGCTCCGATGGACGGCGCTCCTACGAGCAGTACGTC.

This clonotype was counted at least ten times. The V gene is TRBV7-2, the J gene TRBJ1-1, with 9 bases lining up with TRBD1. There are 14 residues in the CDR3. The germline V gene has CDR1 SGHTA and CDR2 FQGNSA. Trimming took 7 bases from V and 5 from J; bases not matched to a gene: 8. The CDR3 sequence: CASIRDREGTEAFF. CDR3 in DNA: TGTGCCAGCATACGGGACAGGGAGGGGACTGAAGCTTTCTTT.

This clonotype occurred a few times. The chain couples TRBV20-1 to TRBJ1-5, with TRBD1 as a possible D gene (5 bases). CDR3 length: 13 residues. V was shortened by 5 bases and J by 8 bases, with 16 bases between the two germline ends. Germline CDR1 DFQATT, CDR2 SNEGSKA (reference sequence). The CDR3 DNA reads TGCAGTGCTCGTAGGAGCAGGGTGGAGCCCCAGCATTTT. This encodes CSARRSRVEPQHF.

This clonotype has at least ten counts. The chain is built from TRBV7-3 and TRBJ2-7, with 8 bases lining up with TRBD2. V gave up 5 bases and J gave up 6 bases; unmatched junction bases: 9. The CDR3 runs to 14 residues. Germline V CDR1 and CDR2: SGHTA, FQGTGA. The CDR3 region is CASSDGGGPSEQYF. CDR3 bases: TGTGCCAGCAGCGACGGCGGGGGGCCCAGCGAGCAGTACTTC.

This clonotype occurred many times. The chain links TRBV12-3 or TRBV12-4 to TRBJ1-1; TRBD1 aligns across 11 bases. The ends lost 4 bases at V and 8 bases at J; junction bases unmatched: 3. CDR3 length equals 13 residues. CDR3 in DNA: TGTGCCAGCAGTTGGGGGACAGGGGGGGAAGCTTTCTTT. It codes for CASSWGTGGEAFF.

The chain carries TRBV20-1 and TRBJ1-1; D call uncertain. The CDR3 contains 13 residues. V lost 1 base, J lost 6 bases, and 12 bases lay in between. Germline lookup yields CDR1 DFQATT and CDR2 SNEGSKA (reference sequence). CDR3 bases: TGCAGTGCTAGAGCAACAGTCTGGGCTGAAGCTTTCTTT. Amino acids: CSARATVWAEAFF.

This clonotype has ten or more counts. This chain connects TRBV5-1 to TRBJ1-6; unclear D gene. CDR3 size: 13 residues. Germline CDR1 reads SGHRS; CDR2 reads YFSETQ. V lost 1 base and J lost 10, with 9 bases in between. The CDR3 sequence: CASSLSAGSPLHF. The CDR3, as DNA: TGCGCCAGCAGCTTGTCGGCCGGCTCACCCCTCCACTTT.

The chain recombines TRBV12-3 or TRBV12-4 with TRBJ2-1; D is ambiguous. The CDR3 is 14 amino acids. Trimming cost V 1 base and J 5 bases, with 9 bases left between them. CDR3 sequence: CASSLGVENNEQFF. The CDR3, as DNA: TGTGCCAGCAGTTTAGGGGTAGAAAACAATGAGCAGTTCTTC.

In its sample, this clonotype was seen many times. The genes are TRBV5-5 and TRBJ2-3; D remains ambiguous. With 2 bases removed from V and 5 bases from J, the gap between germline ends came to 15 bases. From germline, CDR1 is SGHKS and CDR2 YYEKEE (reference sequence). This CDR3 region has 15 residues. The chain's CDR3 is CASSFDSLLEDTQYF. The CDR3 DNA is TGTGCCAGCAGCTTCGACTCCCTTTTGGAAGATACGCAGTATTTT.

Only a few counts were recorded for this clonotype. The chain is built from TRBV4-3 and TRBJ1-1; unclear D gene. V was pared by 4 bases and J by 6 bases, with 15 bases between. The CDR3 totals 14 residues. The germline gives CDR1 LGHNA, CDR2 YSLEER. This CDR3 reads CASSPRTSQAEAFF. CDR3 sequence (DNA): TGCGCCAGCAGCCCCCGAACGAGTCAGGCTGAAGCTTTCTTT.

The sample holds a few counts of this clonotype. This rearrangement joins TRBV5-1 to TRBJ1-2; D might be TRBD1 (5 bases). CDR3 size: 16 residues. The germline CDR1 and CDR2 sequences are SGHRS and YFSETQ. With 4 bases removed from V and 2 bases from J, the gap between germline ends came to 18 bases. CDR3 sequence reads: CASSLGGAQSNYGYTF. Written as DNA, the CDR3 is TGCGCCAGCAGCCTGGGAGGGGCCCAATCGAACTATGGCTACACCTTC.